This T cell receptor beta chain originates from a study of spatial heterogeneity in lung cancer. Broader study findings: Mutation tallies in tumors tracked expanded intratumoral alpha and beta TCR counts.

TCRdb ran MiXCR on the 5' RACE reads and lists one entry per CDR3 protein. This table holds a few thousand distinct CDR3 sequences, 3% to 4.5% found once. Documented time point: sample taken at primary tumor resection. This clonotype is termed medium-sized. Its cognate antigen is unknown. From germline, CDR1 is LGHDT and CDR2 YNNKEL (reference sequence). V gave up 1 base and J gave up 1 base, with 10 bases separating them. This CDR3 is 16 amino acids long. The rearrangement links TRBV3-1 to TRBJ2-2; D possibly corresponds to TRBD2 (5 bases). The clonotype originates from a female donor with early-stage non-small cell lung cancer. This sample comprised lung tumor tissue, obtained at surgery. The CDR3, as DNA: TGTGCCAGCAGCCAAGTCGCTAGCATGAACACCGGGGAGCTGTTTTTT. Translated: CASSQVASMNTGELFF. The full variable domain, completed using reference TRBV3-1 and TRBJ2-2, is DTAVSQTPKYLVTQMGNDKSIKCEQNLGHDTMYWYKQDSKKFLKIMFSYNNKELIINETVPNRFSPKSPDKAHLNLHINSLELGDSAVYFCASSQVASMNTGELFFGEGSRLTVL.